The 21 T cell receptor beta chains below come from one sample, sequenced in a study of shared clonotypes between healthy human individuals (dated by TCRdb to about 2020). Receptor libraries were prepared by the immunoSEQ multiplex PCR assay. Not all clones reach the TCRdb copy of this immuneACCESS table, which keeps in-frame sequences only. Checked studies attribute under half of the gap to unresolved V genes and leave the rest unexplained. This sample has about half a million clones in its table, and approximately 80% of those were observed once. The top ten clonotypes cover around 13% of the sample. The material sequenced was PBMCs. Receptor source: a woman in her 40s in good health. Some clones in this sample may be carry-over from other donors' samples.

The V call is TRBV27, the J call TRBJ1-1; 8 nucleotides align to TRBD1. The length of the CDR3 is 16 residues. The germline V gene has CDR1 MNHEY and CDR2 SMNVEV (reference sequence). Losses at the gene ends were 1 base for V and 5 bases for J; bases not matched to a gene: 9. The CDR3 DNA reads TGTGCCAGCAGTTTATGGGGGGCAGGGGACAGGACTGAAGCTTTCTTT. This gives the protein CASSLWGAGDRTEAFF.

This chain uses TRBV7-8 with TRBJ2-5, with unresolved D. The CDR3 contains 14 residues. Germline V gives CDR1 SGHVS, CDR2 FQNEAQ. The V end lost 0 bases, the J end lost 4 bases, and 9 bases lay between the germline ends. As DNA, the CDR3 is TGTGCCAGCAGCTTAGCGGCTGGGCCAGAGACCCAGTACTTC. Translation: CASSLAAGPETQYF.

The chain employs TRBV7-9 and TRBJ2-7, with TRBD2 identical over 7 bases. The CDR3 consists of 14 residues. Germline lookup yields CDR1 SEHNR and CDR2 FQNEAQ (reference sequence). The junction had 6 bases not matched to a gene; V was cut back by 4 bases and J by 3 bases. CDR3: CASSSAGLVYEQYF. CDR3 nucleotides: TGTGCCAGCAGCTCAGCCGGACTAGTCTACGAGCAGTACTTC. Drawing the rest from reference TRBV7-9 and TRBJ2-7, the complete variable domain is DTGVSQNPRHKITKRGQNVTFRCDPISEHNRLYWYRQTLGQGPEFLTYFQNEAQLEKSRLLSDRFSAERPKGSFSTLEIQRTEQGDSAMYLCASSSAGLVYEQYFGPGTRLTVT.

The chain has TRBV6-6 and TRBJ2-1; 7 bases map to TRBD2. Germline V CDR1 and CDR2: MNHNY, SVGAGI (reference sequence). After removal of 6 bases from V and 4 bases from J, the junction contained 9 bases not matched to a gene. This CDR3 spans 15 amino acids. CDR3 DNA sequence: TGTGCCAGCAGCAATGGGCGGGAGAGTTACAATGAGCAGTTCTTC. Translation gives CASSNGRESYNEQFF.

The chain combines TRBV5-1 with TRBJ2-2, with 8 bases that match TRBD1. CDR1 and CDR2 from the germline V gene are SGHRS and YFSETQ. The CDR3 is 15 amino acids. Trimming removed 4 bases from V and 2 bases from J; junction bases left unmatched: 4. The CDR3 bases are TGCGCCAGCAGCATACAGGGGGACAACACCGGGGAGCTGTTTTTT. Amino acid sequence: CASSIQGDNTGELFF.

To note about this clone: This clone may be a read error of a much larger clone one base away. The rearrangement links TRBV11-3 to TRBJ2-2; weak D call: TRBD1 (6 bases). V gave up 3 bases and J gave up 3 bases, with 8 bases separating them. This CDR3 has 14 residues. In germline, CDR1 is SGHNT, CDR2 YENEEA. The CDR3 protein is CASSFEGDTGELFF. Here the CDR3 DNA reads TGTGCCAGCAGCTTCGAGGGGGACACCGGGGAGCTGTTTTTT.

A remark on this clone: The junction departs from germline at one end; a sequencing error may be responsible. The rearrangement uses TRBV5-1 and TRBJ2-5, with D uncertain. Germline V gene sequence: CDR1 SGHRS, CDR2 YFSETQ. This CDR3 is 11 amino acids long. CDR3 bases: TGCGCCAGCAGCTCCCAACAGACCCAGTACTTC. Residues: CASSSQQTQYF.

This clone was observed many times. The rearrangement uses TRBV29-1 and TRBJ2-5, with 7 positions matching TRBD2. Losses at the gene ends were 2 bases for V and 9 bases for J; bases not matched to a gene: 6. This CDR3 has 12 amino acids. Per the germline V gene, CDR1 is SQVTM and CDR2 is ANQGSEA. CDR3: CSVERGDGAQYF. As DNA, the CDR3 is TGCAGCGTTGAACGGGGGGACGGGGCCCAGTACTTC.

This clone was counted once. The V and J genes are TRBV27 and TRBJ2-1, with TRBD2 as a possible D gene (6 bases). Germline V CDR1 and CDR2: MNHEY, SMNVEV (reference sequence). The CDR3 runs 13 residues. The V end was cut by 7 bases, the J end by 10 bases, with 17 bases between. CDR3 residues: CASTTSSRGEQFF. The CDR3 bases are TGTGCCAGCACCACTAGCTCCCGGGGGGAGCAGTTCTTC.

V and J are TRBV4-3 and TRBJ2-1, with a weak D call TRBD1 (5 bases). Germline V gene sequence: CDR1 LGHNA, CDR2 YSLEER. V was cut by 0 bases and J by 0 bases, with 12 bases left in between. CDR3 length: 17 residues. As DNA, the CDR3 is TGCGCCAGCAGCCAAGATTTGGCTAGGGGCTCCTACAATGAGCAGTTCTTC. Protein product: CASSQDLARGSYNEQFF.

About this clone itself: At one boundary the junction diverges from the germline segment, which might be a read error. The CDR3 DNA follows: TGTGCCAGCCCACCAGACAGGGGAAGCACAGATACGCAGTATTTT. Amino acid sequence: CASPPDRGSTDTQYF. The V gene is TRBV18, the J gene TRBJ2-3; TRBD1 matches at 8 bases. Per the germline V gene, CDR1 is KGHSH and CDR2 is LQKENI. This CDR3 region has 15 residues.

The genes are TRBV7-2 and TRBJ1-1, with 10 bases aligning to TRBD1. The CDR3 spans 16 residues. CDR1 and CDR2 (germline): SGHTA, FQGNSA. Trimming removed 3 bases from V and 5 bases from J; junction bases left unmatched: 9. For the CDR3, the DNA is TGTGCCAGCAGCTTGGCCTCGGACAGGGGGATGACTGAAGCTTTCTTT. Encoded protein: CASSLASDRGMTEAFF.

J is TRBJ2-1 and V is TRBV20-1; D unclear. The CDR3 runs to 11 residues. V was pared by 2 bases and J by 2 bases, with 1 base between. Germline V gene data show CDR1 as DFQATT and CDR2 as SNEGSKA (reference sequence). CDR3 loop: CSARPYNEQFF. The CDR3 coding sequence is TGCAGTGCTAGACCCTACAATGAGCAGTTCTTC.

The genes are TRBV14 and TRBJ2-7; D possibly uses TRBD1 or TRBD2 (5 bases each). V gave up 2 bases and J gave up 3 bases, with 17 bases separating them. Germline loops: CDR1 SGHDN, CDR2 FVKESK. The CDR3 is 16 residues long. CDR3 DNA: TGTGCCAGCAGCCAACACCGGGACGGCCCTTACTACGAGCAGTACTTC. This gives the protein CASSQHRDGPYYEQYF.

The chain uses TRBV5-6 and TRBJ1-4, with D hard to call. Trimming left V 4 bases short and J 5 bases short, with 12 bases between. The germline gives CDR1 SGHDT, CDR2 YYEEEE. CDR3 length equals 14 residues. The CDR3 reads CASSTHDPNEKLFF. The CDR3 bases are TGTGCCAGCAGCACGCACGATCCGAATGAAAAACTGTTTTTT.

The CDR3 spells CASSDRTSPQETQYF. The DNA for the CDR3 is TGTGCCAGCAGTGACCGGACTAGCCCTCAAGAGACCCAGTACTTC. This chain links TRBV25-1 with TRBJ2-5; 8 positions agree with TRBD2. The germline gives CDR1 MGHDK, CDR2 SYGVNS. This CDR3 comprises 15 residues. Losses at the gene ends were 3 bases for V and 2 bases for J; bases not matched to a gene: 5.

The chain uses TRBV7-3 and TRBJ2-3; D remains ambiguous. With 3 bases removed from V and 2 bases from J, the gap between germline ends came to 9 bases. Per the germline V gene, CDR1 is SGHTA and CDR2 is FQGTGA. The length of the CDR3 is 14 residues. CDR3 region: CASSFTANTDTQYF. The CDR3 coding sequence is TGTGCCAGCAGCTTTACGGCAAACACAGATACGCAGTATTTT. Supplemented by reference TRBV7-3 and TRBJ2-3, the full variable domain reads GAGVSQTPSNKVTEKGKYVELRCDPISGHTALYWYRQSLGQGPEFLIYFQGTGAADDSGLPNDRFFAVRPEGSVSTLKIQRTERGDSAVYLCASSFTANTDTQYFGPGTRLTVL.

V and J are TRBV2 and TRBJ2-1; D is possibly TRBD1 or TRBD2 (5 bases each). The germline V gene has CDR1 SNHLY and CDR2 FYNNEI. Trimming shortened V by 7 bases and J by 10 bases, and 11 bases separated the two germline ends. The CDR3 extends over 11 amino acids. CDR3 region: CASTGGQEQFF. The CDR3 DNA reads as TGTGCCAGCACCGGAGGACAAGAGCAGTTCTTC.

The rearrangement joins TRBV5-1 to TRBJ2-7; D is unresolved. V was cut by 0 bases and J by 3 bases, with 10 bases left in between. This CDR3 contains 14 residues. From germline, CDR1 is SGHRS and CDR2 YFSETQ. For the CDR3, the DNA is TGCGCCAGCAGCTTGGAACAAGCTCTCTACGAGCAGTACTTC. This sequence encodes CASSLEQALYEQYF.

The chain links TRBV9 to TRBJ1-5; no clear D gene. CDR3 size: 15 residues. Per germline, CDR1 SGDLS and CDR2 YYNGEE. V lost 2 bases and J 1 base, leaving 10 bases between the germline ends. The CDR3 protein is CASSVGPTSNQPQHF. In DNA, the CDR3 is TGTGCCAGCAGCGTCGGACCGACGAGCAATCAGCCCCAGCATTTT.

The chain is built from TRBV28 and TRBJ1-5, with 7 bases matching TRBD1. J lost 2 bases, V lost 0 bases, and 7 bases had no gene match. The CDR3 sequence is 17 residues long. Germline V gene data show CDR1 as MDHEN and CDR2 as SYDVKM. In DNA form, the CDR3 reads TGTGCCAGCAGTTTATGGGCAGGGGGGAACGGCAATCAGCCCCAGCATTTT. It encodes CASSLWAGGNGNQPQHF.